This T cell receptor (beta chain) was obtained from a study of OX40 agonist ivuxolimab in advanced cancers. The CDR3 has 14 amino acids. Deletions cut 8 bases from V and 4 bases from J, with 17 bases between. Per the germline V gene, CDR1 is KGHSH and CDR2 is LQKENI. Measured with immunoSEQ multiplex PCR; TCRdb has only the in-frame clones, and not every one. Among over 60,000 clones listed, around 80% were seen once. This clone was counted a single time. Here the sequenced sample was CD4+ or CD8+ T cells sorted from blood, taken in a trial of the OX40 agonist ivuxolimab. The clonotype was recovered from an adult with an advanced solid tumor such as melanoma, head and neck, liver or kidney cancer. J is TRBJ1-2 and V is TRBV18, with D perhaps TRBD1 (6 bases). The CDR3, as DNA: TGTGCCAGCCAGGGCCAGGGGAATAGCTATGGCTACACCTTC. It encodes CASQGQGNSYGYTF.